The next 17 T cell receptor beta chains were all read from a single sample in a study of T cells in Graves' hyperthyroidism and ophthalmopathy. Amplified regions were TCR beta CDR3 sequences from RNA transcripts. With the HTBI primer set, the TCR CDR3 went through a first round of RT-PCR. One entry per CDR3 protein results from TCRdb running MiXCR on the multiplex PCR reads. The sample records fewer than 650,000 distinct CDR3 sequences, approximately 13% being singletons. The sequencing input was blood. The receptors derive from a woman aged 25-40 years with Graves' hyperthyroidism that later progressed to Graves' ophthalmopathy.

This clonotype was detected many times. The rearrangement joins TRBV20-1 to TRBJ2-1; weak D call: TRBD2 (6 bases). Looked up from germline, CDR1 is DFQATT and CDR2 is SNEGSKA (reference sequence). This CDR3 has 13 residues. The V end lost 3 bases, the J end lost 7 bases, and 13 bases lay between the germline ends. CDR3 residues: CSASDGSWNEQFF. CDR3 DNA: TGCAGTGCTAGCGACGGGAGCTGGAATGAGCAGTTCTTC.

This clonotype was counted many times. V gene TRBV6-1 combines with J gene TRBJ1-1; D gene ambiguous. The CDR3 is 10 amino acids. V was pared by 8 bases and J by 5 bases, with 6 bases between. The V gene's germline CDR1 is MNHNS and CDR2 SASEGT. DNA for the CDR3: TGTGCCAGCCGGTGGACTGAAGCTTTCTTT. It translates to CASRWTEAFF.

The chain uses TRBV28 and TRBJ2-7; TRBD1 agrees at 9 bases. The V gene's germline CDR1 is MDHEN and CDR2 SYDVKM. CDR3 length: 15 residues. The V segment lost 4 bases and the J segment 0 bases; nucleotides outside the gene matches: 4. The CDR3 region is CASSSRTGVSYEQYF. Here the CDR3 DNA reads TGTGCCAGCAGTTCCCGGACAGGGGTCTCCTACGAGCAGTACTTC. Full variable domain (outside the CDR3, taken from reference TRBV28 and TRBJ2-7): DVKVTQSSRYLVKRTGEKVFLECVQDMDHENMFWYRQDPGLGLRLIYFSYDVKMKEKGDIPEGYSVSREKKERFSLILESASTNQTSMYLCASSSRTGVSYEQYFGPGTRLTVT.

This rearrangement joins TRBV4-1 to TRBJ2-7, with TRBD2 identical over 7 bases. J lost 1 base, V lost 2 bases, and 8 bases had no gene match. This CDR3 is built from 16 residues. CDR1 is MGHRA, CDR2 YSYEKL, per germline. The CDR3: CASSQPTSERSYEQYF. Written as DNA, the CDR3 is TGCGCCAGCAGCCAACCAACTAGCGAGAGGTCCTACGAGCAGTACTTC.

This clonotype was found many times. The rearrangement links TRBV2 to TRBJ1-4; D is perhaps TRBD1 (5 bases). Germline V gene data show CDR1 as SNHLY and CDR2 as FYNNEI. The CDR3 contains 13 residues. V shed 6 bases and J shed 5 bases, with 10 bases lying between them. The CDR3 sequence is CASRGTVNEKLFF. CDR3 bases: TGTGCCAGCAGGGGGACGGTGAATGAAAAACTGTTTTTT.

In its sample, this clonotype was seen a few times. The chain joins TRBV18 to TRBJ1-4, with a tentative D call TRBD1 (5 bases). Germline V lookup: CDR1 KGHSH, CDR2 LQKENI. V lost 4 bases, J lost 6 bases, and 12 bases lay in between. This CDR3 region has 14 residues. The CDR3 sequence: CASSLAEQDEKLFF. For the CDR3, the DNA is TGTGCCAGCTCACTGGCAGAACAGGATGAAAAACTGTTTTTT.

The rearrangement links TRBV3-1 to TRBJ2-1; 11 nucleotides align to TRBD2. The germline V gene encodes CDR1 LGHDT and CDR2 YNNKEL (reference sequence). CDR3 length: 16 residues. The V gene end was trimmed by 1 base and the J gene end by 5 bases; junction bases not matched to a gene: 4. CDR3 DNA: TGTGCCAGCAGCCAAGCTGGGACTAGCGGAAACAATGAGCAGTTCTTC. Amino acid sequence: CASSQAGTSGNNEQFF.

This clonotype was recorded at least ten times. The rearrangement joins TRBV9 to TRBJ1-2; 7 bases fit TRBD1. Per the germline V gene, CDR1 is SGDLS and CDR2 is YYNGEE. The CDR3 contains 16 residues. Trimming cost V 0 bases and J 7 bases; bases outside gene matches: 12. The CDR3 loop reads CASSVVSLGQVGGYTF. In DNA, the CDR3 is TGTGCCAGCAGCGTAGTCAGCCTAGGACAGGTTGGTGGCTACACCTTC. Supplemented by reference TRBV9 and TRBJ1-2, the full variable domain reads DSGVTQTPKHLITATGQRVTLRCSPRSGDLSVYWYQQSLDQGLQFLIQYYNGEERAKGNILERFSAQQFPDLHSELNLSSLELGDSALYFCASSVVSLGQVGGYTFGSGTRLTVV.

This clonotype was recorded at least ten times. This chain uses TRBV12-3 or TRBV12-4 with TRBJ2-2, with a tentative D call TRBD1 (6 bases). This CDR3 is built from 12 residues. The V end lost 6 bases, the J end lost 6 bases, and 8 bases lay between the germline ends. For the CDR3, the DNA is TGTGCCAGCAGCCGACAGGCCGGGGAGCTGTTTTTT. Protein sequence: CASSRQAGELFF.

The chain uses TRBV5-1 and TRBJ2-5; D unresolved. Trimming left V 5 bases short and J 1 base short, with 6 bases between. The CDR3 has 12 amino acids. Germline CDR1 reads SGHRS; CDR2 reads YFSETQ. The CDR3 sequence: CASSRAQETQYF. The CDR3 region has the DNA TGCGCCAGCAGTAGGGCCCAAGAGACCCAGTACTTC.

This clonotype was seen repeatedly, ten times or more. The rearrangement links TRBV12-3 or TRBV12-4 to TRBJ2-5, with D perhaps TRBD2 (5 bases). The CDR3 is made up of 11 amino acids. V lost 5 bases to trimming and J lost 4 bases, with 5 bases between them. The CDR3 DNA sequence: TGTGCCAGCAGTGCGGGAGAGACCCAGTACTTC. It codes for CASSAGETQYF.

This clonotype was seen at least ten times. The chain uses TRBV12-3 or TRBV12-4 and TRBJ2-7, with TRBD1 as a possible D gene (6 bases). The CDR3 extends over 13 amino acids. Trimming left V 4 bases short and J 4 bases short, with 11 bases between. The CDR3 reads CASSSGVRYEQYF. The CDR3 DNA reads as TGTGCCAGCAGTTCAGGGGTAAGGTACGAGCAGTACTTC.

There are many counts of this clonotype. The chain recombines TRBV12-5 with TRBJ2-7; tentative D call: TRBD2 (5 bases). V was cut by 0 bases and J by 0 bases, with 12 bases left in between. The CDR3 sequence is 16 residues long. The germline CDR1 and CDR2 sequences are LGHNT and FRNRAP. The chain's CDR3 is CASGLVLVRSSYEQYF. CDR3 nucleotide sequence: TGTGCTAGTGGTTTGGTACTAGTCAGGAGCTCCTACGAGCAGTACTTC.

Many counts were recorded for this clonotype. The rearrangement uses TRBV11-3 and TRBJ2-7, with 13 bases that match TRBD2. The length of the CDR3 is 16 residues. CDR1 and CDR2 from the germline V gene are SGHNT and YENEEA. V trimming: 2 bases; J trimming: 3 bases; junction bases outside the gene matches: 4. Here the CDR3 reads CASSLRLAGGVYEQYF. The CDR3 nucleotides are TGTGCCAGCAGCTTAAGACTAGCGGGAGGAGTCTACGAGCAGTACTTC.

This clonotype was seen at least ten times. The V and J genes are TRBV20-1 and TRBJ2-3; D ambiguous. CDR3 length equals 13 residues. Germline V lookup: CDR1 DFQATT, CDR2 SNEGSKA (reference sequence). Trimming left V 6 bases short and J 3 bases short, with 13 bases between. The CDR3 DNA reads TGCAGTGCCAGCCTGACTGGAACAGATACGCAGTATTTT. Encoded protein: CSASLTGTDTQYF.

The chain links TRBV28 to TRBJ2-3; 9 nucleotides agree with TRBD1. Trimming at V came to 8 bases and at J to 4 bases, leaving 10 bases not matched to a gene. Germline values: CDR1 MDHEN, CDR2 SYDVKM. The CDR3 loop spans 15 amino acids. The CDR3 DNA sequence: TGTGCCAGCCAACCCGGACAGGGGTCGGCAGATACGCAGTATTTT. Its translation: CASQPGQGSADTQYF.

This clonotype was seen many times. V and J are TRBV7-9 and TRBJ2-2; 10 bases match TRBD1. Germline V gene data show CDR1 as SEHNR and CDR2 as FQNEAQ (reference sequence). This CDR3 is 17 amino acids long. Losses at the gene ends were 6 bases for V and 2 bases for J; bases not matched to a gene: 9. CDR3 sequence reads: CASSQTDRGLNTGELFF. For the CDR3, the DNA is TGTGCCAGCAGTCAGACCGACAGGGGGCTAAACACCGGGGAGCTGTTTTTT.